This T cell receptor (beta chain) was identified during a study of cytomegalovirus exposure and HLA in healthy donors. Study-wide results and limits: With further analysis later on, most CMV-associated TCR beta chains appeared HLA-restricted. Some highly shared sequence variants likely arose as a pipeline artifact. The study dropped some indistinguishable V segments, TRBV6-2 and TRBV6-3 among them. The listing of roughly 160 TCR beta chains classed them as cytomegalovirus-associated.

PCR employed 60 Vbeta and 13 Jbeta primers. Produced via immunoSEQ multiplex PCR; TCRdb's table is partial and in-frame only. The profile shows under 200,000 clones, around three quarters of them singletons. Unmatched junction bases numbered 9, after V lost 7 bases and J lost 12 bases. CDR3 length: 11 amino acids. The germline gives CDR1 DFQATT, CDR2 SNEGSKA (reference sequence). In regard to this clone: The antigen remains unidentified.

Sequencing used PBMCs. The rearrangement links TRBV20-1 to TRBJ1-1; 9 nucleotides align to TRBD1. The sequence was collected from a woman aged 50 to 65 in good health and CMV-seropositive. Written as DNA, the CDR3 is TGCAGTGGTACAGGGGGCGCCGGATCTTTCTTT. It yields the protein CSGTGGAGSFF.